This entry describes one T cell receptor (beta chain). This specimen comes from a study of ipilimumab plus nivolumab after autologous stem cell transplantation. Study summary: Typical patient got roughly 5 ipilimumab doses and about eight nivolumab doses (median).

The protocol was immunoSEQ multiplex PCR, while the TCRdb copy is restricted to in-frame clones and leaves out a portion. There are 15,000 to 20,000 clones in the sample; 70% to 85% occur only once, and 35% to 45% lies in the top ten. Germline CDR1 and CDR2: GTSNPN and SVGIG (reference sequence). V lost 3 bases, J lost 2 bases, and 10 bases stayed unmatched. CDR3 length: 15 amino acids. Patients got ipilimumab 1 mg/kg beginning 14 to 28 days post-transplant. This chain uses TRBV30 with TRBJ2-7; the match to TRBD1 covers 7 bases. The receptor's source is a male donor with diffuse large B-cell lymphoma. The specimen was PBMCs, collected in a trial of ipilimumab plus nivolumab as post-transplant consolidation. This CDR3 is CAWSTTGANTYEQYF. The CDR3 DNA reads TGTGCCTGGAGCACTACAGGGGCTAATACCTACGAGCAGTACTTC.